The rows below give T cell receptor beta chains drawn from one sample of a study of technical replicates of blood from four donors. Libraries were prepared by immunoSEQ multiplex PCR; TCRdb keeps only in-frame clonotypes and omits some of them. The sample holds approximately 100,000 clones, 96% seen once. Sequenced sample: T cells isolated from PBMCs. These receptors all stem from a human donor in good health. The CDR3 runs from the conserved cysteine through the conserved F or W. Fields, in order: V gene, D gene, CDR3 protein. The D gene is left open where the match is weak.

>TRBV4-2|NA
CASSQEIVRGNTGELFF
>TRBV20-1|NA
CSASRQPQHF
>TRBV27|NA
CASRGGPQETQYF
>TRBV28|TRBD2
CASTGRANTGELFF
>TRBV30|NA
CAWSRGTLNQPQHF
>TRBV28|NA
CASSLRSPTSYEQYF
>TRBV18|NA
CASSRLATDTQYF
>TRBV5-8|TRBD1
CASSRTGSGTEAFF
>TRBV7-8|NA
CASSLLRGSLAEAFF
>TRBV5-5|NA
CASSLIRENTEAFF
>TRBV10-3|TRBD1
CAISQGQGKETQYF
>TRBV7-6|TRBD1
CASSLGQGRNQPQHF
>TRBV6-6|TRBD2
CASSSQRGGHNEQFF
>TRBV9|TRBD2
CASSVLAGGLGNEQFF
>TRBV19|NA
CASSIGAGSRYEQYF
>TRBV5-4|TRBD1
CASSSIPGQSDLNEKLFF
>TRBV12-5|TRBD2
CASGLATQQKRGFEQYF
>TRBV28|NA
CASSFSSGVDTGELFF
>TRBV2|TRBD2
CASSGLAGVTDTQYF
>TRBV7-9|TRBD2
CASSQLASYNEQFF
>TRBV29-1|NA
CSVLVPRVIDEQFF
>TRBV2|NA
CASSWTILYEQYF
>TRBV6-1|NA
CASSADSREDQPQHF
>TRBV10-1|NA
CASSTGYEETQYF
>TRBV7-2|NA
CASSFLLGGDNEQFF
>TRBV4-1|TRBD1
CASSQLRGTDEQYF
>TRBV9|TRBD1
CASSPLYRGKTSTDTQYF
>TRBV10-1|TRBD2
CASSRTRETQYF
>TRBV28|TRBD1
CASSLLLGQGADTQYF
>TRBV5-8|TRBD1
CASSLGAGGRDTQYF
>TRBV4-1|NA
CASSRLTSRTEETQYF
>TRBV28|NA
CASSLRSWGGTGELFF